Each of the 10 T cell receptor beta chains below was sequenced from the same sample in a study of regulatory T cells in long-lasting Graves disease. Time point of the sample: newly diagnosed GD, antithyroid drugs for less than 3 months. PBMCs were the source of the RNA used for TCR sequencing. Libraries of TCR beta came from iRepertoire HTBI primers plus Arm-PCR of CDR3 regions. TCRdb re-called the multiplex PCR reads with MiXCR, one entry per CDR3 protein. This table has 350,000 to 450,000 distinct CDR3 sequences, roughly 15% appearing once. These records were also assigned to another study, of T cells in Graves' hyperthyroidism and ophthalmopathy.

The source was peripheral blood mononuclear cells (PBMCs), collected at new diagnosis, from a patient treated with antithyroid drugs. Receptors originate from a woman aged 40 to 50 with Graves disease.

This clonotype has more than one count but fewer than ten. The CDR3 sequence is CATGGGARQETQYF. The CDR3 DNA sequence: TGTGCCACCGGCGGGGGGGCCCGCCAAGAGACCCAGTACTTC. The chain employs TRBV24-1 and TRBJ2-5; 9 bases agree with TRBD2. Germline assignment: CDR1 KGHDR and CDR2 SFDVKD. CDR3 length equals 14 residues. V shed 9 bases, J shed 1 base, and the junction held 5 bases outside the gene matches.

The CDR3, as DNA: TGTGCCAGCAGTAGTTTGGGAGGGTCGGGGACCCAGTACTTC. This gives the protein CASSSLGGSGTQYF. The chain links TRBV12-3 or TRBV12-4 to TRBJ2-5, with 7 bases matching TRBD2. The CDR3 length is 14 residues. Trimming at V came to 5 bases and at J to 7 bases, leaving 10 bases not matched to a gene.

This clonotype came up many times. The chain uses TRBV5-1 and TRBJ2-7; 8 positions agree with TRBD1. CDR3 length equals 15 residues. Per the germline V gene, CDR1 is SGHRS and CDR2 is YFSETQ. J was trimmed by 6 bases and V by 3 bases; bases with no gene match: 11. In DNA, the CDR3 is TGCGCCAGCAGCTCCGTGACAGGGGAGCTCACCGAGCAGTACTTC. This encodes CASSSVTGELTEQYF. Full variable domain (remainder filled in from reference TRBV5-1 and TRBJ2-7): KAGVTQTPRYLIKTRGQQVTLSCSPISGHRSVSWYQQTPGQGLQFLFEYFSETQRNKGNFPGRFSGRQFSNSRSEMNVSTLELGDSALYLCASSSVTGELTEQYFGPGTRLTVT.

This clonotype came up many times. The chain employs TRBV11-3 and TRBJ2-7; 7 bases match TRBD2. CDR1 is SGHNT and CDR2 is YENEEA in the germline V gene. The junction had 1 base not matched to a gene; V was cut back by 1 base and J by 1 base. The CDR3 has 14 amino acids. The CDR3 coding sequence is TGTGCCAGCAGCTTAGGCGGGAGTTCCTACGAGCAGTACTTC. It specifies CASSLGGSSYEQYF.

This clonotype was observed at least ten times. The chain combines TRBV11-3 with TRBJ2-5, with a tentative D call TRBD1 (5 bases). Germline V gene sequence: CDR1 SGHNT, CDR2 YENEEA. Trimming pared 3 bases from V and 7 bases from J, leaving 15 bases between. The CDR3 totals 14 residues. CDR3 sequence reads: CASSFAGPRGTQYF. CDR3 DNA sequence: TGTGCCAGCAGCTTCGCAGGGCCACGAGGGACCCAGTACTTC.

This clonotype was counted at least ten times. The gene calls are TRBV13 and TRBJ1-1, with a weak D call TRBD1 (5 bases). The CDR3 is made up of 16 amino acids. V lost 7 bases and J 0 bases, leaving 18 bases between the germline ends. CDR1 PRHDT and CDR2 FYEKMQ come from the germline V gene (reference sequence). The CDR3 protein is CASTSLIGGLNTEAFF. The CDR3 coding sequence is TGTGCCAGCACCTCTCTGATCGGGGGACTGAACACTGAAGCTTTCTTT. Full variable domain (rest looked up from reference TRBV13 and TRBJ1-1): AAGVIQSPRHLIKEKRETATLKCYPIPRHDTVYWYQQGPGQDPQFLISFYEKMQSDKGSIPDRFSAQQFSDYHSELNMSSLELGDSALYFCASTSLIGGLNTEAFFGQGTRLTVV.

This clonotype was counted only a few times. V and J are TRBV28 and TRBJ1-2; D unclear. The length of the CDR3 is 14 residues. Trimming cost V 6 bases and J 1 base, with 12 bases left between them. Germline CDR1 reads MDHEN; CDR2 reads SYDVKM. The CDR3 reads CASRCPRSNYGYTF. The DNA of the CDR3 is TGTGCCAGCAGATGTCCAAGAAGTAACTATGGCTACACCTTC.

This clonotype was detected only a few times. The chain has TRBV7-9 and TRBJ2-7; D uncertain. Germline lookup yields CDR1 SEHNR and CDR2 FQNEAQ (reference sequence). This CDR3 is 15 amino acids long. V lost 9 bases, J lost 2 bases, and 20 bases lay in between. CDR3 loop: CASSIDLWGTYEQYF. The CDR3 nucleotides are TGTGCCAGTAGTATAGATCTATGGGGTACCTACGAGCAGTACTTC.

This clonotype was observed at least ten times. V gene TRBV29-1 combines with J gene TRBJ1-4; D is unclear. The CDR3 is 13 residues long. Looked up from germline, CDR1 is SQVTM and CDR2 is ANQGSEA. V shed 4 bases and J shed 8 bases, with 14 bases lying between them. The CDR3 here is CSVVGPLGEKLFF. In DNA, the CDR3 is TGCAGCGTTGTTGGACCTCTCGGGGAAAAACTGTTTTTT.

V and J are TRBV19 and TRBJ1-5, with TRBD1 as a possible D gene (6 bases). CDR1 is LNHDA, CDR2 SQIVND, per germline (reference sequence). This CDR3 has 15 residues. Trimming left V 5 bases short and J 0 bases short, with 11 bases between. The chain's CDR3 is CASSRQAYSNQPQHF. The DNA of the CDR3 is TGTGCCAGTAGTCGACAGGCTTATAGCAATCAGCCCCAGCATTTT.